Listed here are 23 T cell receptor beta chains from one sample, sequenced in a study of cytomegalovirus exposure and HLA in healthy donors. Sequencing used immunoSEQ multiplex PCR; TCRdb keeps in-frame clones, though not all of them. Among 35,000 to 55,000 clones listed, 80% to 95% were seen once. The sample comprised PBMCs. All receptors come from a woman younger than 35 in good health and CMV-seronegative.

The J gene is TRBJ1-6, the V gene TRBV18, with TRBD1 identical over 7 bases. In germline, CDR1 is KGHSH, CDR2 LQKENI. The CDR3 runs to 14 residues. Trimming at V came to 4 bases and at J to 7 bases, leaving 4 bases not matched to a gene. The CDR3 protein is CASSRGTANSPLHF. CDR3 nucleotides: TGTGCCAGCTCACGGGGGACAGCCAATTCACCCCTCCACTTT.

V is TRBV7-2 and J is TRBJ2-5; no clear D. CDR1 and CDR2 from the germline V gene are SGHTA and FQGNSA. The CDR3 has 13 residues. V lost 2 bases, J lost 2 bases, and 6 bases lay in between. The CDR3 DNA follows: TGTGCCAGCAGCTTAAGTCGGCAAGAGACCCAGTACTTC. Amino acids: CASSLSRQETQYF.

J is TRBJ1-2 and V is TRBV6-1, with a possible D match to TRBD1 (5 bases). Trimming took 6 bases from V and 3 from J, leaving 14 bases between them. Germline V lookup: CDR1 MNHNS, CDR2 SASEGT. This CDR3 region has 14 residues. The CDR3 sequence: CASRTDPWHYGYTF. CDR3 nucleotides: TGTGCCAGCAGGACAGACCCCTGGCACTATGGCTACACCTTC.

The genes are TRBV4-2 and TRBJ1-1, with TRBD1 as a possible D gene (6 bases). Germline V CDR1 and CDR2: LGHNA, YNFKEQ. CDR3 length: 16 residues. The germline V and J ends were trimmed by 3 bases and 4 bases, with 18 bases remaining between them. The CDR3 sequence is CASSQGGRIEGTEAFF. CDR3 DNA sequence: TGTGCCAGCAGCCAGGGGGGGCGCATTGAGGGCACTGAAGCTTTCTTT.

This clone showed up just once. Mismatch with germline at one junction end may stem from a read error. The chain employs TRBV28 and TRBJ1-5, with a possible D match to TRBD1 (6 bases). Looked up from germline, CDR1 is MDHEN and CDR2 is SYDVKM. This CDR3 contains 17 residues. CDR3 DNA sequence: TGTGCCAGCGACTTCTCTACCGGGACAATTAGCCATCAGCCCCAGCATTTT. Its translation: CASDFSTGTISHQPQHF.

J is TRBJ2-3 and V is TRBV6-5, with TRBD2 as a possible D gene (5 bases). The CDR3 extends over 10 amino acids. In germline, CDR1 is MNHEY, CDR2 SVGAGI. Trimming shortened V by 8 bases and J by 6 bases, and 6 bases separated the two germline ends. Here the CDR3 reads CASGEDTQYF. The CDR3 DNA sequence: TGTGCCAGCGGGGAGGATACGCAGTATTTT.

The rearrangement uses TRBV7-8 and TRBJ1-1; no clear D. CDR1 is SGHVS and CDR2 is FQNEAQ in the germline V gene. The CDR3 contains 14 residues. Trimming took off 0 bases at V and 1 base at J, with 6 bases between the two ends. CDR3 in amino acids: CASSLAGKNTEAFF. CDR3 bases: TGTGCCAGCAGCTTAGCCGGGAAGAACACTGAAGCTTTCTTT.

The rearrangement links TRBV10-3 to TRBJ1-1; TRBD1 agrees at 9 bases. This CDR3 has 19 amino acids. The V and J ends lost 2 bases and 1 base, in that order; junction bases with no gene match: 14. The V gene's germline CDR1 is ENHRY and CDR2 SYGVKD. CDR3 nucleotides: TGTGCCATCAGTGAGGGTCCGGGACAGGGAGTTTCAACGAACACTGAAGCTTTCTTT. Translated, it gives CAISEGPGQGVSTNTEAFF.

The V gene is TRBV19, the J gene TRBJ2-7; TRBD2 might be the D (6 bases). The V end lost 5 bases, the J end lost 3 bases, and 11 bases lay between the germline ends. This CDR3 contains 13 residues. Germline V lookup: CDR1 LNHDA, CDR2 SQIVND (reference sequence). This CDR3 is CASSPRENYEQYF. In DNA, the CDR3 is TGTGCCAGTAGTCCCCGGGAGAACTACGAGCAGTACTTC. Filled out from reference TRBV19 and TRBJ2-7, the complete variable domain reads DGGITQSPKYLFRKEGQNVTLSCEQNLNHDAMYWYRQDPGQGLRLIYYSQIVNDFQKGDIAEGYSVSREKKESFPLTVTSAQKNPTAFYLCASSPRENYEQYFGPGTRLTVT.

The DNA for the CDR3 is TGTGCCAGCAGTTTGCAGGGTCCCTACTATGGCTACACCTTC. Amino acid sequence: CASSLQGPYYGYTF. The V call is TRBV28, the J call TRBJ1-2, with TRBD1 as a possible D gene (5 bases). The CDR3 totals 14 residues. Germline loops: CDR1 MDHEN, CDR2 SYDVKM. The V end lost 3 bases, the J end lost 3 bases, and 11 bases lay between the germline ends.

This clone occurred a few times. This chain connects TRBV7-3 to TRBJ2-7, with 8 bases identical to TRBD1. Germline loops: CDR1 SGHTA, CDR2 FQGTGA. This CDR3 is 14 amino acids long. The ends lost 5 bases at V and 2 bases at J; junction bases unmatched: 5. CDR3 loop: CASSPTGQAYEQYF. In DNA, the CDR3 is TGTGCCAGCAGCCCTACGGGACAGGCCTACGAGCAGTACTTC.

The chain has TRBV5-1 and TRBJ2-5; 7 bases line up with TRBD2. Unmatched junction bases numbered 7, after V lost 6 bases and J lost 2 bases. In germline, CDR1 is SGHRS, CDR2 YFSETQ. CDR3 size: 14 residues. The CDR3 is CASNSGGVQETQYF. CDR3 DNA: TGCGCCAGCAACTCGGGGGGTGTACAAGAGACCCAGTACTTC.

This clone is deemed medium-sized. V usage is TRBV27 and J usage is TRBJ2-7; no reliable D call. This CDR3 comprises 15 residues. Trimming removed 5 bases at V and 0 bases at J, with 14 bases between. Germline lookup yields CDR1 MNHEY and CDR2 SMNVEV (reference sequence). The CDR3 DNA sequence: TGTGCCAGCAGTCCCCATATAGCCAGCTCCTACGAGCAGTACTTC. Translation: CASSPHIASSYEQYF.

The gene calls are TRBV6-5 and TRBJ1-1; the D gene is possibly TRBD1 (5 bases). This CDR3 is 15 amino acids long. Germline values: CDR1 MNHEY, CDR2 SVGAGI. The V end was cut by 6 bases, the J end by 5 bases, with 19 bases between. The CDR3, as DNA: TGTGCCAGCAGCCCGGTGGGGGGGTATAAAACTGAAGCTTTCTTT. Protein sequence: CASSPVGGYKTEAFF.

The rearrangement joins TRBV6-1 to TRBJ1-1; D unclear. V dropped 0 bases and J dropped 1 base, with 6 bases sitting between them. The CDR3 loop spans 14 amino acids. In germline, CDR1 is MNHNS, CDR2 SASEGT. The chain's CDR3 is CASSEAGRNTEAFF. The CDR3 coding sequence is TGTGCCAGCAGTGAAGCAGGGAGGAACACTGAAGCTTTCTTT.

The rearrangement uses TRBV5-1 and TRBJ2-2; 15 bases fit TRBD2. The V and J ends lost 4 bases and 4 bases, in that order; junction bases with no gene match: 8. Germline CDR1 reads SGHRS; CDR2 reads YFSETQ. This CDR3 region has 18 residues. The CDR3 is CASSPGLAGGGSTGELFF. DNA for the CDR3: TGCGCCAGCAGCCCGGGACTAGCGGGAGGAGGGAGCACCGGGGAGCTGTTTTTT.

The chain employs TRBV28 and TRBJ1-5; D call uncertain. Germline CDR1 MDHEN, CDR2 SYDVKM. This CDR3 has 14 residues. The V gene lost 5 bases and the J gene lost 3 bases, with 11 bases spanning the gap. CDR3 sequence reads: CASSDIQTNQPQHF. The DNA for the CDR3 is TGTGCCAGCAGTGACATCCAGACCAATCAGCCCCAGCATTTT.

V gene TRBV10-2 combines with J gene TRBJ2-1; 7 nucleotides match TRBD1. Germline-derived CDR1 and CDR2 are WSHSY and SAAADI. Losses at the gene ends were 6 bases for V and 4 bases for J; bases not matched to a gene: 3. The CDR3 runs 13 residues. The CDR3 loop reads CASRKGQYNEQFF. DNA of the CDR3: TGCGCCAGCAGGAAGGGACAGTACAATGAGCAGTTCTTC.

V usage is TRBV29-1 and J usage is TRBJ2-7, with 12 bases lining up with TRBD1. CDR1 SQVTM and CDR2 ANQGSEA come from the germline V gene. CDR3 length: 15 amino acids. Trimming took 0 bases from V and 4 from J; bases not matched to a gene: 4. The CDR3 loop is CSVEEVGQGAYEQYF. The CDR3 coding sequence is TGCAGCGTTGAAGAAGTGGGACAGGGGGCTTACGAGCAGTACTTC.

This clone was picked up one time. V is TRBV28 and J is TRBJ1-1; 7 bases fit TRBD1. CDR3 length: 13 residues. The junction had 5 bases not matched to a gene; V was cut back by 6 bases and J by 4 bases. CDR1 is MDHEN and CDR2 is SYDVKM in the germline V gene. CDR3 loop: CASRPTGVTEAFF. The DNA for the CDR3 is TGTGCCAGCAGGCCTACAGGGGTCACTGAAGCTTTCTTT.

This chain connects TRBV7-3 to TRBJ2-2, with D unresolved. Germline CDR1 is SGHTA and CDR2 is FQGTGA. V lost 4 bases to trimming and J lost 6 bases, with 6 bases between them. CDR3 length: 12 residues. Here the CDR3 reads CASSSRPGELFF. CDR3 coding DNA: TGTGCCAGCAGCTCCCGTCCCGGGGAGCTGTTTTTT. Complete variable domain (other parts from reference TRBV7-3 and TRBJ2-2): GAGVSQTPSNKVTEKGKYVELRCDPISGHTALYWYRQSLGQGPEFLIYFQGTGAADDSGLPNDRFFAVRPEGSVSTLKIQRTERGDSAVYLCASSSRPGELFFGEGSRLTVL.

The CDR3 DNA reads TGCGCCAGCAGCCAAGATTATCTGTCAGACACCATATATTTT. It translates to CASSQDYLSDTIYF. The rearrangement joins TRBV4-1 to TRBJ1-3; D gene ambiguous. The V and J ends lost 0 bases and 8 bases respectively, with 11 bases between them. CDR1 is MGHRA and CDR2 is YSYEKL in the germline V gene. The CDR3 totals 14 residues.

The chain joins TRBV6-1 to TRBJ1-4; possibly TRBD1 for D (5 bases). The CDR3 runs 16 residues. V dropped 4 bases and J dropped 8 bases, with 20 bases sitting between them. Germline-derived CDR1 and CDR2 are MNHNS and SASEGT. CDR3 protein: CASSAMGGWTGEKLFF. CDR3 bases: TGTGCCAGCAGTGCCATGGGGGGGTGGACTGGAGAAAAACTGTTTTTT.